What follows are 21 T cell receptor beta chains derived from one specimen sequenced in a study of blood T cells in healthy people across ages. Alongside a J-beta primer mix, a sample-barcoded 5' primer served in a second PCR lasting roughly 6 to 11 cycles. TCRdb processed the 5' RACE reads anew with MiXCR; each CDR3 protein has one entry. The profile shows fewer than 1,200,000 distinct CDR3 sequences, 25% of them singletons. The same data also went into a second study, on T cells of mothers and their children.

Specimen: blood. The receptors originated from a girl aged 2-10 years in good health.

The chain links TRBV9 to TRBJ1-2, with 9 nucleotides matching TRBD1. After removal of 3 bases from V and 4 bases from J, the junction contained 7 bases not matched to a gene. CDR1 is SGDLS, CDR2 YYNGEE, per germline. CDR3 length: 15 residues. CDR3 in amino acids: CASSENPGQGYGYTF. CDR3 nucleotide sequence: TGTGCCAGCAGCGAAAATCCGGGACAGGGCTATGGCTACACCTTC.

The chain has TRBV28 and TRBJ2-7; either TRBD1 or TRBD2 may fit D (5 bases each). Deletions cut 3 bases from V and 1 base from J, with 10 bases between. This CDR3 has 14 amino acids. The V gene's germline CDR1 is MDHEN and CDR2 SYDVKM. CDR3 sequence reads: CASSFLGESYEQYF. The CDR3 DNA reads TGTGCCAGCAGTTTTCTGGGGGAATCCTACGAGCAGTACTTC.

The rearrangement uses TRBV20-1 and TRBJ2-7; perhaps TRBD2 as D (6 bases). CDR1 is DFQATT and CDR2 is SNEGSKA in the germline V gene (reference sequence). The V end was cut by 7 bases, the J end by 3 bases, with 16 bases between. The CDR3 length is 13 residues. The CDR3 nucleotides read TGCAGTGTTCCGGGGGACCAGTACTACGAGCAGTACTTC. This sequence encodes CSVPGDQYYEQYF.

Here the CDR3 reads CASSSEGYGTEAFF. CDR3 bases: TGTGCCAGCAGCTCTGAGGGGTACGGCACTGAAGCTTTCTTT. The chain combines TRBV11-2 with TRBJ1-1, with a tentative D call TRBD1 (5 bases). The V end was cut by 4 bases, the J end by 4 bases, with 13 bases between. Germline CDR1 is SGHAT and CDR2 is FQNNGV. The CDR3 loop spans 14 amino acids.

The gene calls are TRBV18 and TRBJ2-2, with D possibly matching TRBD2 (5 bases). CDR1 and CDR2 (germline): KGHSH, LQKENI. The CDR3 totals 16 residues. V was trimmed by 2 bases and J by 3 bases, leaving 13 bases between them. CDR3 residues: CASSPRGQRDTGELFF. The CDR3 DNA is TGTGCCAGCTCACCAAGAGGGCAACGCGACACCGGGGAGCTGTTTTTT.

This clonotype was picked up one time. The V call is TRBV3-1, the J call TRBJ2-3; D may be TRBD1 (5 bases). The ends were cut back, 1 base at V and 2 bases at J, with 10 bases in the middle. The CDR3 length is 15 residues. Germline values: CDR1 LGHDT, CDR2 YNNKEL (reference sequence). The CDR3 loop reads CASSQGGGPTDTQYF. For the CDR3, the DNA is TGTGCCAGCAGCCAAGGGGGCGGCCCCACAGATACGCAGTATTTT.

The V and J genes are TRBV18 and TRBJ1-1; D ambiguous. In germline, CDR1 is KGHSH, CDR2 LQKENI. CDR3 length: 15 residues. The V end lost 3 bases, the J end lost 6 bases, and 17 bases lay between the germline ends. The CDR3 sequence is CASSPADYIRPEAFF. In DNA, the CDR3 is TGTGCCAGCTCACCCGCGGACTACATCCGCCCTGAAGCTTTCTTT.

For the CDR3, the DNA is TGTGCCAGCAGCTTATTAGCTGCCAACCAGTACCAAGAGACCCAGTACTTC. Translated, it gives CASSLLAANQYQETQYF. The chain has TRBV7-9 and TRBJ2-5, with no clear D. The V end lost 2 bases, the J end lost 0 bases, and 16 bases lay between the germline ends. The germline CDR1 and CDR2 sequences are SEHNR and FQNEAQ (reference sequence). The CDR3 length is 17 residues.

V and J are TRBV20-1 and TRBJ2-1; no firm D call. Trimming removed 3 bases at V and 3 bases at J, with 12 bases between. CDR3 size: 14 residues. Germline values: CDR1 DFQATT, CDR2 SNEGSKA (reference sequence). CDR3 bases: TGCAGTGCTAGTGGTCTACTAAACTACAATGAGCAGTTCTTC. Translation: CSASGLLNYNEQFF.

This clonotype was detected only a few times. J is TRBJ2-2 and V is TRBV4-3; no clear D. Between the trimmed V and J ends, which lost 4 bases and 8 bases, there was a span of 11 bases. The CDR3 runs to 13 residues. The germline V gene has CDR1 LGHNA and CDR2 YSLEER. The CDR3 coding sequence is TGCGCCAGCAGCCCGGTTGAGGCGGGGGAGCTGTTTTTT. Amino acids: CASSPVEAGELFF.

The chain links TRBV7-2 to TRBJ2-3; perhaps TRBD1 as D (5 bases). There are 15 residues in the CDR3. Germline V gene sequence: CDR1 SGHTA, CDR2 FQGNSA. V lost 1 base and J lost 4, with 12 bases in between. DNA for the CDR3: TGTACCAGCAGCTTAGGTGCGACAGTCCCAGATACGCAGTATTTT. Amino acids: CTSSLGATVPDTQYF.

With regard to this clonotype: The conserved closing phenylalanine or tryptophan is absent in this CDR3, likely reflecting a read error. The V call is TRBV28, the J call TRBJ2-5; 7 positions match TRBD1. The trim removed 4 bases at V and 4 bases at J, leaving 6 bases unmatched. Germline loops: CDR1 MDHEN, CDR2 SYDVKM. There are 14 residues in the CDR3. The DNA of the CDR3 is TGTGCCAGCAGTTCCGGAGACAGGGTAGAGACCCAGTACTCC. Translation: CASSSGDRVETQYS.

The chain is built from TRBV5-5 and TRBJ1-1, with 9 nucleotides matching TRBD1. This CDR3 has 17 residues. The ends lost 4 bases at V and 2 bases at J; junction bases unmatched: 12. From germline, CDR1 is SGHKS and CDR2 YYEKEE (reference sequence). The CDR3 sequence: CASSSSTTGGYNTEAFF. Written as DNA, the CDR3 is TGTGCCAGCAGCAGCTCAACTACAGGGGGCTATAACACTGAAGCTTTCTTT.

This clonotype was seen more than once but under ten times. The chain carries TRBV7-2 and TRBJ2-7; TRBD2 aligns across 8 bases. CDR3 length: 14 amino acids. CDR1 and CDR2 from the germline V gene are SGHTA and FQGNSA. The junction had 6 bases not matched to a gene; V was cut back by 5 bases and J by 3 bases. CDR3 loop: CASSPVGGGYEQYF. The CDR3 DNA sequence: TGTGCCAGCAGCCCCGTCGGGGGGGGCTACGAGCAGTACTTC.

The chain employs TRBV28 and TRBJ2-5; possible D gene TRBD2, 5 bases. Near its end, the DNA agrees better with TRBJ2-7, so the J call may be wrong. This CDR3 spans 14 amino acids. Germline V gives CDR1 MDHEN, CDR2 SYDVKM. CDR3 sequence (DNA): TGTGCCAGCACCCTCCGGGGAAAAATCTACGAGCAGTACTTC. Translation: CASTLRGKIYEQYF.

This clonotype has a handful of counts. V usage is TRBV29-1 and J usage is TRBJ2-1; 7 nucleotides match TRBD1. Germline CDR1 reads SQVTM; CDR2 reads ANQGSEA. V gave up 1 base and J gave up 8 bases; unmatched junction bases: 2. The length of the CDR3 is 12 residues. CDR3 bases: TGCAGCGTTGAAGGTGACAGGGATGAGCAGTTCTTC. Its protein is CSVEGDRDEQFF.

This chain joins TRBV7-2 and TRBJ2-3; D tentatively reads TRBD1 or TRBD2 (7 bases each). Trimming left V 3 bases short and J 5 bases short, with 21 bases between. Per the germline V gene, CDR1 is SGHTA and CDR2 is FQGNSA. This CDR3 is built from 17 residues. In nucleotides, the CDR3 is TGTGCCAGCAGCTTCACCTCAGGGGGGGGGCTGAGAGATACGCAGTATTTT. It yields the protein CASSFTSGGGLRDTQYF.

CDR3 loop: CASSVAGGANEQFF. As DNA, the CDR3 is TGTGCCAGCAGCGTAGCGGGGGGGGCTAATGAGCAGTTCTTC. The chain has TRBV7-3 and TRBJ2-1; the match to TRBD2 covers 11 bases. V shed 5 bases, J shed 7 bases, and the junction held 4 bases outside the gene matches. The CDR3 loop spans 14 amino acids. Germline V gives CDR1 SGHTA, CDR2 FQGTGA.

This clonotype was counted a single time. The V call is TRBV7-9, the J call TRBJ1-2; 8 bases agree with TRBD1. Germline CDR1 and CDR2: SEHNR and FQNEAQ (reference sequence). The CDR3 sequence is 16 residues long. With V trimmed by 6 bases and J by 5 bases, 14 bases remained unmatched. In nucleotides, the CDR3 is TGTGCCAGCAGGCAACCATTGACAGGGGAAGTGTATGGCTACACCTTC. Translation: CASRQPLTGEVYGYTF.

The V and J genes are TRBV15 and TRBJ2-6; D possibly corresponds to TRBD2 (5 bases). Germline loops: CDR1 LNHNV, CDR2 YYDKDF (reference sequence). The ends were cut back, 3 bases at V and 4 bases at J, with 10 bases in the middle. CDR3 length equals 15 residues. The CDR3 loop reads CATSSEGTGANVLTF. CDR3 in DNA: TGTGCCACCAGCAGTGAGGGTACCGGGGCCAACGTCCTGACTTTC.

This clonotype turned up a few times. The J gene is TRBJ1-1, the V gene TRBV19, with D maybe TRBD1 (5 bases). The CDR3 totals 15 residues. Germline loops: CDR1 LNHDA, CDR2 SQIVND (reference sequence). V was clipped by 4 bases and J by 6 bases, with 18 bases between them. The CDR3 coding sequence is TGTGCCAGTAGTACTTCAGGGAACGAATATTCTGAAGCTTTCTTT. Residues: CASSTSGNEYSEAFF.